This T cell receptor beta chain stems from a study of tumor T cells in aggressive B-cell lymphoma. Sequencing used immunoSEQ multiplex PCR; TCRdb keeps in-frame clones, though not all of them. The table lists a few thousand clones, approximately 87% of them singletons. This TCR derives from an adult with diffuse large B cell lymphoma. The sequenced sample was tumor tissue.

The CDR3 DNA follows: TGTGCCAGTAGTATAGGTTTCAGAAATCAGCCCCAGCATTTT. Its translation: CASSIGFRNQPQHF. The V and J genes are TRBV19 and TRBJ1-5, with no clear D. V was clipped by 1 base and J by 4 bases, with 8 bases between them. The CDR3 spans 14 residues. In germline, CDR1 is LNHDA, CDR2 SQIVND (reference sequence).